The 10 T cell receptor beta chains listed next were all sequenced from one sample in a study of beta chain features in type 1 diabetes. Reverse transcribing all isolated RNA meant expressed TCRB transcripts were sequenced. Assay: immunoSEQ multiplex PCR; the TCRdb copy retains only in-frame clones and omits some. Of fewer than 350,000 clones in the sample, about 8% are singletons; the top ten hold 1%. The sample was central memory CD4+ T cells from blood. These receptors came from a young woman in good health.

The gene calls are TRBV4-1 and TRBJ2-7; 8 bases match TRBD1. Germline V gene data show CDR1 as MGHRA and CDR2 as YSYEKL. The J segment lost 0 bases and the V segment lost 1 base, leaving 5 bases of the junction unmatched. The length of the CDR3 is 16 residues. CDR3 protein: CASSQVGTGGSYEQYF. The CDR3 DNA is TGCGCCAGCAGCCAAGTTGGGACAGGCGGCTCCTACGAGCAGTACTTC.

The CDR3 region has the DNA TGTGCCAGCAGCAAAACAGGGATGGGCAATCAGCCCCAGCATTTT. Translation gives CASSKTGMGNQPQHF. The rearrangement uses TRBV2 and TRBJ1-5, with D possibly TRBD1 on 6 matching bases. The CDR3 loop spans 15 amino acids. Trimming took off 6 bases at V and 2 bases at J, with 14 bases between the two ends. Germline CDR1 reads SNHLY; CDR2 reads FYNNEI.

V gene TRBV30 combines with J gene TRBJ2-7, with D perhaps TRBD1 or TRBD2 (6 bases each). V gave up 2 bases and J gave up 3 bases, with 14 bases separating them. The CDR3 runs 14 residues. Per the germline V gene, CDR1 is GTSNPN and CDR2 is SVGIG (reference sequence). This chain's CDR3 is CAWSPGDKNYEQYF. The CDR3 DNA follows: TGTGCCTGGAGTCCGGGGGACAAAAACTACGAGCAGTACTTC.

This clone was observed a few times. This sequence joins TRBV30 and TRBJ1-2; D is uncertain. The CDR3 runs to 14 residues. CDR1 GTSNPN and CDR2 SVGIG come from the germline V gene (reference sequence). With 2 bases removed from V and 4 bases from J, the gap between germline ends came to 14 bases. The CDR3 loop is CAWSSRKPPYGYTF. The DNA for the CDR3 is TGTGCCTGGAGTAGCCGGAAACCTCCCTATGGCTACACCTTC. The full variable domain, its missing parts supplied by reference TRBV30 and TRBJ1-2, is SQTIHQWPATLVQPVGSPLSLECTVEGTSNPNLYWYRQAAGRGLQLLFYSVGIGQISSEVPQNLSASRPQDRQFILSSKKLLLSDSGFYLCAWSSRKPPYGYTFGSGTRLTVV.

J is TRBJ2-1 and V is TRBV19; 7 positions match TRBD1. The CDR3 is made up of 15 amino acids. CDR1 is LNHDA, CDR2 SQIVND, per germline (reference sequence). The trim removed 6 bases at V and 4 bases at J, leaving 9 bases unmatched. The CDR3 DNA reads TGTGCCAGTAGGCAGAGGGGGCGCCGGTACAATGAGCAGTTCTTC. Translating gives CASRQRGRRYNEQFF.

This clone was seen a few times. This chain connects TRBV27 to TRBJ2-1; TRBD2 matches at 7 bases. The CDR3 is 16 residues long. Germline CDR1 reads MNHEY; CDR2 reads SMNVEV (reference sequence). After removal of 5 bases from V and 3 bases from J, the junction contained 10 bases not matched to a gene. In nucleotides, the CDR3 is TGTGCCAGCAGTACGGGCGGGAGTGGGGGCTACAATGAGCAGTTCTTC. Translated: CASSTGGSGGYNEQFF.

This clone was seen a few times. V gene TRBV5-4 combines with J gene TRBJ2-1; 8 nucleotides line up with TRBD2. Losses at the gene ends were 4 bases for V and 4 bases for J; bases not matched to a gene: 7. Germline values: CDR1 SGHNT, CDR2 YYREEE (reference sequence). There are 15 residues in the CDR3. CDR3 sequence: CASSRLAGPYNEQFF. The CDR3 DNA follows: TGTGCCAGCAGCCGCCTAGCGGGCCCTTACAATGAGCAGTTCTTC.

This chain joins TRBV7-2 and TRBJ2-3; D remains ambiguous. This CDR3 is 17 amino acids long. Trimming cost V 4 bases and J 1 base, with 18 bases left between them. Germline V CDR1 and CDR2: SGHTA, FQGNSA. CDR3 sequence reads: CASSSSIRALRTDTQYF. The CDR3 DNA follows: TGTGCCAGCAGCTCCTCGATTCGGGCCCTTCGCACAGATACGCAGTATTTT.

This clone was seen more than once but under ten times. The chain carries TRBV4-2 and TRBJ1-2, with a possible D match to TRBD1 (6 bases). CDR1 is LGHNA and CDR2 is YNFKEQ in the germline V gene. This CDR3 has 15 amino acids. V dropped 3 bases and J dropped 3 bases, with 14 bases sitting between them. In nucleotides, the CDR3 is TGTGCCAGCAGCCAGGATCCGGACAGCCACTATGGCTACACCTTC. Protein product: CASSQDPDSHYGYTF.

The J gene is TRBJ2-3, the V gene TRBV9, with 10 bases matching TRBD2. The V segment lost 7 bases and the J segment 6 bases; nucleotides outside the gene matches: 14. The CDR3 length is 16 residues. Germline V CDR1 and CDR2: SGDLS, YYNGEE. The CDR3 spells CASAPGLAGAGDTQYF. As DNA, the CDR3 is TGTGCCAGCGCCCCCGGGCTAGCGGGAGCGGGGGATACGCAGTATTTT.